This entry is about one TCR beta chain. Its antigen is currently unknown. The source of the sample is a study of OX40 agonist ivuxolimab in advanced cancers. TCRdb's table, derived via immunoSEQ multiplex PCR, lists solely in-frame clones and lacks some. The sample records approximately 69,000 clones, approximately 83% being singletons. Trimming left V 3 bases short and J 5 bases short, with 7 bases between. This CDR3 has 12 residues. Germline-derived CDR1 and CDR2 are SGHTA and FQGNSA. Study-level results: CD4+ and CD8+ blood T cells expanded clonally by week 6 at 0.1 to 3.0 mg/kg. Antigen specificity of clonally expanded peripheral T cells was not established.

The chain has TRBV7-2 and TRBJ2-5, with D unclear. The material was CD4+ or CD8+ T cells sorted from blood, obtained in a trial of the OX40 agonist ivuxolimab. This clonotype originated in an adult with an advanced solid tumor such as melanoma, head and neck, liver or kidney cancer. CDR3 sequence reads: CASSFAWETQYF. The CDR3 DNA is TGTGCCAGCAGCTTCGCCTGGGAGACCCAGTACTTC.